This T cell receptor beta chain was identified during a study of response to subunit inactivated influenza vaccine. General study results and limits: It was the authors' suggestion that each seasonal influenza vaccination recruits few new T cells.

TCRdb passed the RT-PCR reads through MiXCR, listing each CDR3 protein once. This sample yields approximately 500,000 distinct CDR3 sequences, of which 10% to 15% are seen a single time; around 12% belongs to the top ten. Remarks on this clonotype: What it recognizes is unknown.

This CDR3 spans 14 amino acids. The germline V gene has CDR1 DFQATT and CDR2 SNEGSKA (reference sequence). Unmatched junction bases numbered 9, after V lost 6 bases and J lost 2 bases. The sample consisted of PBMCs from blood, taken about 6 weeks after vaccination. This receptor was obtained from a man in his fifties who received an inactivated influenza vaccine. This chain links TRBV20-1 with TRBJ2-5, with TRBD2 matching 7 bases. The CDR3, as DNA: TGCAGTGCGCAGGCGGGACTACCTCAAGAGACCCAGTACTTC. It codes for CSAQAGLPQETQYF.